A selection of T cell receptor beta chains follows, all from one sample in a study of blood T cells in healthy people across ages. Using its own MiXCR run on the 5' RACE reads, TCRdb lists one record per CDR3 protein. The top ten clones hold roughly 7% of a sample with 1.2 million to 1.5 million distinct CDR3 sequences, around 55% of them seen once. Sequenced: blood. Source of these receptors: a man in his late teens or twenties in good health. Both conserved end residues are part of each CDR3. D genes are given only for firm matches. Clone size, where shown, is once, few, many, or a class for clones that have expanded.

v_gene	d_gene	len	j_gene	abundance	CDR3nt	CDR3aa
TRBV20-1	-	14	TRBJ2-7	few	TGCAGTGCTGCCCTCACCGGGACACCGAACGAGCAGTACTTC	CSAALTGTPNEQYF
TRBV5-4	-	16	TRBJ2-7	-	TGTGCCACCGTACAAACGTCGGAGGGGATCTCCTACGAGCAGTACTTC	CATVQTSEGISYEQYF
TRBV6-6	TRBD2	17	TRBJ2-2	few	TGTGCCAGCAGTTCCCATAGCGGGGGCCGGAACACCGGGGAGCTGTTTTTT	CASSSHSGGRNTGELFF
TRBV29-1	-	13	TRBJ1-2	-	TGCAGCGTTGAAGTAACCAGGGGATCCGGCTACACCTTC	CSVEVTRGSGYTF
TRBV6-1	-	13	TRBJ2-7	-	TGTGCCAGCACGAGGGGCGAGGTTTACGAGCAGTACTTC	CASTRGEVYEQYF
TRBV27	TRBD2	15	TRBJ2-3	-	TGTGCCAGCAGTTTATTTGAGGGAGGGCCAGATACGCAGTATTTT	CASSLFEGGPDTQYF
TRBV4-1	-	14	TRBJ1-2	-	TGCGCCAGCAGCCAAGTCACGGCCGTGGGTGGCTACACCTTC	CASSQVTAVGGYTF
TRBV15	-	13	TRBJ2-2	-	TGTGCCACAGGACAGACGAACACCGGGGAGCTGTTTTTT	CATGQTNTGELFF
TRBV7-9	-	14	TRBJ1-2	few	TGTGCCAGCAGCTTAGTGAGTGGTTACTATGGCTACACCTTC	CASSLVSGYYGYTF
TRBV11-3	-	14	TRBJ2-1	few	TGTGCCAGCAGCTCCGCGAGCTCCTACAATGAGCAGTTCTTC	CASSSASSYNEQFF
TRBV4-3	TRBD2	18	TRBJ2-5	-	TGCGCCAGCAGCCAAGATATCGCGGGGGGGCCATTAGCGGAGACCCAGTACTTC	CASSQDIAGGPLAETQYF
TRBV7-2	-	18	TRBJ2-1	-	TGTGCCAGCAGCTTATCTCATGCCAGGGACCGCTCCTACAATGAGCAGTTCTTC	CASSLSHARDRSYNEQFF
TRBV5-5	-	16	TRBJ1-6	-	TGTGCCAGCAGCGGATGCAGGGGAATCTATAATTCACCCCTCCACTTT	CASSGCRGIYNSPLHF
TRBV6-2/TRBV6-3	-	13	TRBJ2-7	-	TGTGCCAGCAGTTACACTGGCCGTCACGAGCAGTACTTC	CASSYTGRHEQYF
TRBV20-1	-	11	TRBJ2-3	few	TGCAGTGCTATACTCGCAGATACGCAGTATTTT	CSAILADTQYF
TRBV4-3	TRBD2	17	TRBJ2-1	few	TGCGCCAGCAGCCAAGAATTTAGCGGGGGCTCCTACAATGAGCAGTTCTTC	CASSQEFSGGSYNEQFF
TRBV9	-	15	TRBJ1-1	-	TGTGCCAGCAGCGTTGGACCGTCGGGGCACACTGAAGCTTTCTTT	CASSVGPSGHTEAFF
TRBV20-1	TRBD2	14	TRBJ2-1	-	TGCAGTGCTAGAGGGACTAGTGGTTACAAGGAGCAGTTCTTC	CSARGTSGYKEQFF
TRBV6-1	TRBD1	15	TRBJ1-2	-	TGTGCCAGCAGGATTGGACAGGGCGTCGGTTATGACTACACCTTC	CASRIGQGVGYDYTF
TRBV29-1	-	12	TRBJ2-7	few	TGCAGCGCCGTGGGCAGCTCCTACGAGCAGTACTTC	CSAVGSSYEQYF